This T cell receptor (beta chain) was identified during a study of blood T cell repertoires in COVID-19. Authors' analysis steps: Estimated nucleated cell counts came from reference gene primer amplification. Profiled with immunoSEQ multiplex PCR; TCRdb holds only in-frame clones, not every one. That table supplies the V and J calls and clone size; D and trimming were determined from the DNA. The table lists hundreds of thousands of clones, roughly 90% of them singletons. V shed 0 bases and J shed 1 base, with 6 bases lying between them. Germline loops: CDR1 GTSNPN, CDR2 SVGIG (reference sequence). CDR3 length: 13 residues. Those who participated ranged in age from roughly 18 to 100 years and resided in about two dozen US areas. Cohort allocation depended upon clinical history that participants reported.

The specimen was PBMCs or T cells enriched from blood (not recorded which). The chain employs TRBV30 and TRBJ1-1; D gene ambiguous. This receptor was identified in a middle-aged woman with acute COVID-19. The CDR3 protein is CAWSVSRNTEAFF. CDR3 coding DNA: TGTGCCTGGAGTGTAAGTAGGAACACTGAAGCTTTCTTT.